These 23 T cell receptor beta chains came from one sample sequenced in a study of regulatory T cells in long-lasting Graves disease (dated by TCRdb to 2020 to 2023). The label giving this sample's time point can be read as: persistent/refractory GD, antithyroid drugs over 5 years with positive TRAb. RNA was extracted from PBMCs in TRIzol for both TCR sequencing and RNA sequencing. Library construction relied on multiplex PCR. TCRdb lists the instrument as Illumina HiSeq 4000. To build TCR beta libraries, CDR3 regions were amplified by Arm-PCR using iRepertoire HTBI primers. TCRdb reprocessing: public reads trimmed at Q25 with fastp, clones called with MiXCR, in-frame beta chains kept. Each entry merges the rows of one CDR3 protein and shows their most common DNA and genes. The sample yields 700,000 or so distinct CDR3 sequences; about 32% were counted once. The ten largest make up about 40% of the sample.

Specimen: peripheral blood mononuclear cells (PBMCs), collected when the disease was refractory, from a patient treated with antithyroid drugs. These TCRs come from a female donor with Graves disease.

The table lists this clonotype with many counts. CDR3 in DNA: TGTGCCAGCAGCTTAGGGTCAGGCCCCTACGAGCAGTACTTC. Its protein product is CASSLGSGPYEQYF. J is TRBJ2-7 and V is TRBV11-2; D is undetermined. The germline V and J ends were trimmed by 1 base and 2 bases, with 9 bases remaining between them. Germline CDR1 is SGHAT and CDR2 is FQNNGV. CDR3 length equals 14 residues. The entire variable domain, with the rest obtained from reference TRBV11-2 and TRBJ2-7, is as follows: EAGVAQSPRYKIIEKRQSVAFWCNPISGHATLYWYQQILGQGPKLLIQFQNNGVVDDSQLPKDRFSAERLKGVDSTLKIQPAKLEDSAVYLCASSLGSGPYEQYFGPGTRLTVT.

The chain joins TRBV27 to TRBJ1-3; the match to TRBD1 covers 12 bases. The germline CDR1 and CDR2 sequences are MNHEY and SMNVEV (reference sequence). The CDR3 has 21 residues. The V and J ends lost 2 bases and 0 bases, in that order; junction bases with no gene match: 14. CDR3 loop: CASSLTPGTGGLHSSGNTIYF. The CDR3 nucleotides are TGTGCCAGCAGTTTAACCCCCGGGACAGGGGGCCTACACAGCTCTGGAAACACCATATATTTT.

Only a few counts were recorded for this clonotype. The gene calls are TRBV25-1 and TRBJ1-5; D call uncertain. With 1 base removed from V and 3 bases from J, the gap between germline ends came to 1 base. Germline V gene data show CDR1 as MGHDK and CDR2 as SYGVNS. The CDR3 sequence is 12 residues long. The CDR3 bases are TGTGCCAGCAGTGAATCCAATCAGCCCCAGCATTTT. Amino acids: CASSESNQPQHF. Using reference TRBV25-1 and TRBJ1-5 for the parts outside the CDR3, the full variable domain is EADIYQTPRYLVIGTGKKITLECSQTMGHDKMYWYQQDPGMELHLIHYSYGVNSTEKGDLSSESTVSRIRTEHFPLTLESARPSHTSQYLCASSESNQPQHFGDGTRLSIL.

The CDR3 nucleotides read TGTGCCAGCAGTTCAGTCGGGACAGCCGGGGAGCTGTTTTTT. Encoded protein: CASSSVGTAGELFF. The chain joins TRBV12-3 or TRBV12-4 to TRBJ2-2, with TRBD1 matching over 7 bases. This CDR3 has 14 amino acids. The V segment lost 4 bases and the J segment 6 bases; nucleotides outside the gene matches: 5.

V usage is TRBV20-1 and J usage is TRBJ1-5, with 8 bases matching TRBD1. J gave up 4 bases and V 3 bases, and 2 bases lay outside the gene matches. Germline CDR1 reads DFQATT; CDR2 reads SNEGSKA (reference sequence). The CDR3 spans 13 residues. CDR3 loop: CSASQGANQPQHF. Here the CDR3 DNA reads TGCAGTGCTAGTCAGGGGGCGAATCAGCCCCAGCATTTT.

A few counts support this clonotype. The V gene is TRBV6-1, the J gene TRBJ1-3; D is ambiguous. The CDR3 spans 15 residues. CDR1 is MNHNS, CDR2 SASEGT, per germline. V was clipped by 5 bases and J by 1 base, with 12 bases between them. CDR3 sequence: CASSPTASSGNTIYF. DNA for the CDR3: TGTGCCAGCAGTCCGACTGCGAGTTCTGGAAACACCATATATTTT.

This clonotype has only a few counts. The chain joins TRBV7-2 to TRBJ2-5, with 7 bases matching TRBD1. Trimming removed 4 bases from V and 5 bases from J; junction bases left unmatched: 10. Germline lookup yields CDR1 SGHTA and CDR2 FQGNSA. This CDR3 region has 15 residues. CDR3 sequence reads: CASSWGTVRSETQYF. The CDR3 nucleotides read TGTGCCAGCAGCTGGGGGACAGTTAGGTCCGAGACCCAGTACTTC.

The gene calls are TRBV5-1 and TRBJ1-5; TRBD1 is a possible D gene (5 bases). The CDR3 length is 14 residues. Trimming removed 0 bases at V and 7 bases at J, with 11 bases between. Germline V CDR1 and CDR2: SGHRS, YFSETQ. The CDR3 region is CASSLAGGEQPQHF. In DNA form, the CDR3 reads TGCGCCAGCAGCTTGGCGGGAGGGGAGCAGCCCCAGCATTTT.

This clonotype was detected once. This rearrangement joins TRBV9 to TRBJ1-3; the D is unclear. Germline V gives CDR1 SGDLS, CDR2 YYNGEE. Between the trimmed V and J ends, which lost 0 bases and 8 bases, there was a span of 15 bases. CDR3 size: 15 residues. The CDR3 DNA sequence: TGTGCCAGCAGCGTAGACGCGACCCCCGGTCACACCATATATTTT. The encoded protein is CASSVDATPGHTIYF.

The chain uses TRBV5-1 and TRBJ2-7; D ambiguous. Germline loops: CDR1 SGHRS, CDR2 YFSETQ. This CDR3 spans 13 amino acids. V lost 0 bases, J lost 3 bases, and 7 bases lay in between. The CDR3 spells CASSLEQHYEQYF. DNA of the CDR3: TGCGCCAGCAGCTTGGAGCAGCACTACGAGCAGTACTTC. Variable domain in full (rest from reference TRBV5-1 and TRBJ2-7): KAGVTQTPRYLIKTRGQQVTLSCSPISGHRSVSWYQQTPGQGLQFLFEYFSETQRNKGNFPGRFSGRQFSNSRSEMNVSTLELGDSALYLCASSLEQHYEQYFGPGTRLTVT.

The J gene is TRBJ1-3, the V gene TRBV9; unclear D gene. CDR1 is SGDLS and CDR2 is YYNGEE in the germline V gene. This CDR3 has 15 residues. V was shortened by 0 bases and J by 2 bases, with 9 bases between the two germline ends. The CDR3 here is CASSVGASTGNTIYF. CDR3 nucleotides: TGTGCCAGCAGCGTAGGCGCCAGTACTGGAAACACCATATATTTT.

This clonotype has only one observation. The CDR3 DNA reads as TGTGCCAGCAGCGGGAACCCGGGCGTCGAGCAGTACTTC. Its translation is CASSGNPGVEQYF. This chain joins TRBV7-9 and TRBJ2-7; no firm D call. This CDR3 comprises 13 residues. V was clipped by 5 bases and J by 6 bases, with 14 bases between them. Germline lookup yields CDR1 SEHNR and CDR2 FQNEAQ (reference sequence).

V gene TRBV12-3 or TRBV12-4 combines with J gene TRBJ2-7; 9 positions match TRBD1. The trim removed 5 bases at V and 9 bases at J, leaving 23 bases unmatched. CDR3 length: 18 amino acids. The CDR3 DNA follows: TGTGCCAGCAGTCCGCGCCTCACGGGGGGACAGGGCAAAGGCGGGCAGTACTTC. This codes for CASSPRLTGGQGKGGQYF.

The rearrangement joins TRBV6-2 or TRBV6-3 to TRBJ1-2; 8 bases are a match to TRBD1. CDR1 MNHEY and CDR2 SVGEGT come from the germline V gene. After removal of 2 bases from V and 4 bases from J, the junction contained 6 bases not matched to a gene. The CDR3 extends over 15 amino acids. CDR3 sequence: CASSYPPDRGYGYTF. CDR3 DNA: TGTGCCAGCAGTTACCCCCCCGACAGGGGCTATGGCTACACCTTC.

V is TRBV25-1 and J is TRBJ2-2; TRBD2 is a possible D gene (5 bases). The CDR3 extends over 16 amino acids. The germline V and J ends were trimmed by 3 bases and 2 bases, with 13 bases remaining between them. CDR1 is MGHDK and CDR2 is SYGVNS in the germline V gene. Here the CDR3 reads CASSDAQRGNTGELFF. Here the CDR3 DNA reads TGTGCCAGCAGTGACGCCCAACGGGGAAACACCGGGGAGCTGTTTTTT.

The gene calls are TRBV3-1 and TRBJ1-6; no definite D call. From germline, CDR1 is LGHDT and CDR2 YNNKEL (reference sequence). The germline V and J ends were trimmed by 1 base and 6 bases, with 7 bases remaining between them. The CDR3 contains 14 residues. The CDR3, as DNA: TGTGCCAGCAGCCAAGGTGGGAGTAATTCACCCCTCCACTTT. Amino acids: CASSQGGSNSPLHF.

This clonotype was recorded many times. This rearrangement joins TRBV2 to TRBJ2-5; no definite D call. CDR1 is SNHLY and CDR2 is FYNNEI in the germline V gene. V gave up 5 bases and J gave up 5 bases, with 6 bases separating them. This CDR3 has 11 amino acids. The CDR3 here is CASSPRETQYF. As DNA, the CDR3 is TGTGCCAGCAGTCCTCGCGAGACCCAGTACTTC.

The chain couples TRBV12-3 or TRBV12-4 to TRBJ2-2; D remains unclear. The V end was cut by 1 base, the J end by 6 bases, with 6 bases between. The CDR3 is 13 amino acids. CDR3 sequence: CASSLDPSGELFF. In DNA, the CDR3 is TGTGCCAGCAGTTTAGACCCCTCCGGGGAGCTGTTTTTT.

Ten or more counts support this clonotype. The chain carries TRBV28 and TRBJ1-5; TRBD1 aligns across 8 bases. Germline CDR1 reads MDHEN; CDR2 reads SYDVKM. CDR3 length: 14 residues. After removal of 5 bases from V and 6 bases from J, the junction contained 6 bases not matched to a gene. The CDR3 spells CASSPPDRVQPQHF. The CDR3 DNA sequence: TGTGCCAGCAGTCCTCCGGACAGGGTTCAGCCCCAGCATTTT.

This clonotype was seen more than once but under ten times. The DNA for the CDR3 is TGCAGTGCTAGTATAGCGGGAGTAAGAGAGACCCAGTACTTC. Amino acids: CSASIAGVRETQYF. This chain connects TRBV20-1 to TRBJ2-5, with TRBD2 identical over 9 bases. Germline CDR1 DFQATT, CDR2 SNEGSKA (reference sequence). This CDR3 is 14 amino acids long. V was pared by 3 bases and J by 4 bases, with 6 bases of the junction left unmatched.

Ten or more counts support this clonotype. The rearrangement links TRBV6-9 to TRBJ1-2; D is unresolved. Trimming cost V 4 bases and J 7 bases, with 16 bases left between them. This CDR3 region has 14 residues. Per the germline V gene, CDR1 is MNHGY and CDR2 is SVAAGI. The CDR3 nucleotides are TGTGCCAGCAGTTTCGGACGGGGAGAGTTTGGCTACACCTTC. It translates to CASSFGRGEFGYTF.

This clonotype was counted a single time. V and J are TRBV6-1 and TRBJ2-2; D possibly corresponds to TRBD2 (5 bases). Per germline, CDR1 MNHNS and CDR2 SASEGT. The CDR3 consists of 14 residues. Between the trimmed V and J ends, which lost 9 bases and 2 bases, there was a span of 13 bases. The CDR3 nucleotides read TGTGCCAGTACGAAGGGAGTAAACACCGGGGAGCTGTTTTTT. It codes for CASTKGVNTGELFF.

The DNA for the CDR3 is TGTGCCAGCACCTACGGACTAGCGGGAGTTACAGATACGCAGTATTTT. Residues: CASTYGLAGVTDTQYF. V and J are TRBV6-1 and TRBJ2-3; 13 nucleotides align to TRBD2. The CDR3 sequence is 16 residues long. Germline V gives CDR1 MNHNS, CDR2 SASEGT. Trimming took 7 bases from V and 3 from J; bases not matched to a gene: 7.